The 10 T cell receptor beta chains presented below share a single source sample, sequenced in a study of beta chain features in type 1 diabetes. Study conclusions and caveats: Significant though moderate, a shortening of TCRB CDR3s appeared in all four CD4+ subsets of Type 1 diabetes patients.

What was sequenced were expressed TCRB transcripts, since all of the isolated RNA had been reverse transcribed. This table comes from immunoSEQ multiplex PCR, and its TCRdb copy is limited to in-frame clones, with some not included. The data contain about 650,000 clones, 9.5% to 15% of them singletons. The antigens of these receptors remain unknown. Material: naive CD4+ T cells from blood. The receptors stem from a man aged 30 to 39 with type 1 diabetes.

The V and J genes are TRBV7-9 and TRBJ1-5; TRBD1 is a possible D gene (5 bases). V dropped 8 bases and J dropped 6 bases, with 11 bases sitting between them. Germline CDR1 reads SEHNR; CDR2 reads FQNEAQ (reference sequence). This CDR3 region has 12 residues. CDR3 DNA sequence: TGTGCCAGCGGGGACGGGGGTCAGCCCCAGCATTTT. As protein: CASGDGGQPQHF.

The genes are TRBV7-8 and TRBJ2-7, with D unresolved. Germline CDR1 reads SGHVS; CDR2 reads FQNEAQ. Between the trimmed V and J ends, which lost 2 bases and 3 bases, there was a span of 11 bases. This CDR3 comprises 14 residues. The CDR3 sequence: CASSLRLSDYEQYF. In nucleotides, the CDR3 is TGTGCCAGCAGCTTAAGGCTGTCAGACTACGAGCAGTACTTC.

A few counts support this clone. V usage is TRBV7-8 and J usage is TRBJ2-7; D not resolved. The CDR3 loop spans 14 amino acids. The V gene's germline CDR1 is SGHVS and CDR2 FQNEAQ. V lost 5 bases and J lost 0, with 11 bases in between. CDR3 DNA: TGTGCCAGCAGCAAACCGACAAACTCCTACGAGCAGTACTTC. Its translation: CASSKPTNSYEQYF.

This clone was seen more than once but under ten times. The V and J genes are TRBV30 and TRBJ2-7, with a weak D call TRBD1 (5 bases). There are 11 residues in the CDR3. Germline V lookup: CDR1 GTSNPN, CDR2 SVGIG (reference sequence). Trimming cost V 7 bases and J 7 bases, with 14 bases left between them. CDR3 nucleotides: TGTGCCTCGTTAACAGGTCGGGAGCAGTACTTC. This sequence encodes CASLTGREQYF.

This clone was detected only a few times. This chain joins TRBV27 and TRBJ1-4, with 11 bases that match TRBD1. With 6 bases clipped from V and 4 bases from J, the junction kept 16 bases outside the gene matches. This CDR3 is 19 amino acids long. Germline-derived CDR1 and CDR2 are MNHEY and SMNVEV (reference sequence). Here the CDR3 DNA reads TGTGCCAGCAGCTTAGCCGGGACAGGGGGACCCGCCGGTAATGAAAAACTGTTTTTT. Protein: CASSLAGTGGPAGNEKLFF. Based on the CDR3 plus reference TRBV27 and TRBJ1-4, the full variable domain is EAQVTQNPRYLITVTGKKLTVTCSQNMNHEYMSWYRQDPGLGLRQIYYSMNVEVTDKGDVPEGYKVSRKEKRNFPLILESPSPNQTSLYFCASSLAGTGGPAGNEKLFFGSGTQLSVL.

This clone was seen more than once but under ten times. The V and J genes are TRBV18 and TRBJ1-1; D is uncertain. The CDR3 sequence is 15 residues long. The germline V and J ends were trimmed by 0 bases and 1 base, with 9 bases remaining between them. CDR1 is KGHSH, CDR2 LQKENI, per germline. The CDR3 DNA sequence: TGTGCCAGCTCACCACCGGTACTGCGGAACACTGAAGCTTTCTTT. This translates into CASSPPVLRNTEAFF.

In its sample, this clone was seen a few times. This chain uses TRBV5-6 with TRBJ1-1; possible D gene TRBD1, 5 bases. The CDR3 runs 17 residues. V was pared by 0 bases and J by 7 bases, with 22 bases between. CDR1 and CDR2 from the germline V gene are SGHDT and YYEEEE. The CDR3 region is CASSLGVERDPFYEAFF. In DNA, the CDR3 is TGTGCCAGCAGCTTGGGGGTCGAACGGGACCCCTTCTATGAAGCTTTCTTT.

The chain has TRBV7-2 and TRBJ2-7; D not resolved. With 2 bases removed from V and 2 bases from J, the gap between germline ends came to 10 bases. Germline assignment: CDR1 SGHTA and CDR2 FQGNSA. The CDR3 covers 14 residues. The CDR3 loop is CASSLSLKAYEQYF. The CDR3 nucleotides read TGTGCCAGCAGCTTAAGTCTGAAGGCCTACGAGCAGTACTTC.

A few counts support this clone. The chain has TRBV30 and TRBJ1-4; unclear D gene. The germline V gene encodes CDR1 GTSNPN and CDR2 SVGIG (reference sequence). The germline V and J ends were trimmed by 1 base and 7 bases, with 16 bases remaining between them. This CDR3 has 15 amino acids. This chain's CDR3 is CAWSGEAGRSEKLFF. DNA for the CDR3: TGTGCCTGGAGTGGTGAGGCAGGACGGAGTGAAAAACTGTTTTTT.

This clone has just a few counts. The rearrangement joins TRBV4-3 to TRBJ1-2, with TRBD1 identical over 10 bases. CDR3 length: 18 amino acids. Germline V lookup: CDR1 LGHNA, CDR2 YSLEER. Trimming cost V 1 base and J 4 bases; bases outside gene matches: 12. In DNA, the CDR3 is TGCGCCAGCAGCCAAGGTCCCTCCGGGACAGGGGCCGTCTATGGCTACACCTTC. Protein sequence: CASSQGPSGTGAVYGYTF.